Listed here are 5 T cell receptor beta chains from one sample, sequenced in a study of STAT3 mutations in large granular lymphocyte leukemia. Study results and limitations: Every T-LGLL patient had at least one immunodominant TCRbeta clonotype.

Profiled with immunoSEQ multiplex PCR; TCRdb holds only in-frame clones, not every one. There are around 12,000 clones in the sample; roughly 80% occur only once, and around 52% lies in the top ten. Their cognate antigens are unknown. The sample was peripheral blood mononuclear cells. The receptors here all came from a man in his sixties with T-cell large granular lymphocyte leukemia. Some clones in this sample may be carry-over from other donors' samples.

The V gene is TRBV7-2, the J gene TRBJ1-2; 7 bases map to TRBD1. Germline assignment: CDR1 SGHTA and CDR2 FQGNSA. The CDR3 sequence is 13 residues long. V gave up 1 base and J gave up 8 bases; unmatched junction bases: 4. The CDR3 region is CASSLGQGRGYTF. The CDR3 DNA is TGTGCCAGCAGCTTAGGACAGGGCCGGGGCTACACCTTC.

This rearrangement joins TRBV6-1 to TRBJ2-5, with 7 nucleotides matching TRBD1. V shed 5 bases, J shed 3 bases, and the junction held 0 bases outside the gene matches. CDR3 length equals 12 residues. Germline-derived CDR1 and CDR2 are MNHNS and SASEGT. CDR3 loop: CASSTGEETQYF. Written as DNA, the CDR3 is TGTGCCAGCAGTACAGGGGAAGAGACCCAGTACTTC.

The rearrangement joins TRBV6-6 to TRBJ1-5; 7 positions agree with TRBD1. The junction had 10 bases not matched to a gene; V was cut back by 7 bases and J by 4 bases. CDR1 is MNHNY, CDR2 SVGAGI, per germline (reference sequence). The CDR3 spans 15 residues. DNA of the CDR3: TGTGCCAGCAAGAGGTCCGACAGGGAGAATCAGCCCCAGCATTTT. Its protein product is CASKRSDRENQPQHF.

J is TRBJ2-1 and V is TRBV4-1; a possible D gene is TRBD1 (6 bases). Germline CDR1 and CDR2: MGHRA and YSYEKL. The length of the CDR3 is 18 residues. Trimming pared 2 bases from V and 1 base from J, leaving 18 bases between. CDR3 region: CASSQLGAGTISYNEQFF. DNA for the CDR3: TGCGCCAGCAGCCAACTGGGGGCCGGGACCATATCCTACAATGAGCAGTTCTTC.

V and J are TRBV5-1 and TRBJ2-3; 9 nucleotides align to TRBD2. There are 15 residues in the CDR3. CDR1 and CDR2 (germline): SGHRS, YFSETQ. J lost 3 bases, V lost 4 bases, and 6 bases had no gene match. This CDR3 reads CASSTLAGITDTQYF. Written as DNA, the CDR3 is TGCGCCAGCAGCACGCTAGCGGGAATAACAGATACGCAGTATTTT.